This T cell receptor (beta chain) originates from a study of shared clonotypes between healthy human individuals. Study at large: CD4 naive and memory got three plates each, CD8 naive two, CD8 memory one. Broader study findings: Several donors showed sharing of around 5% of naive CD4 clonotypes. What naive subsets generally showed was a larger estimated richness than memory subsets showed.

The data were produced by immunoSEQ multiplex PCR, yet TCRdb's version contains in-frame clones alone and is incomplete. The sample lists under 1 million clones, about 96% seen once, with less than 0.25% in the top ten. CDR3 length: 14 residues. From germline, CDR1 is MNHNY and CDR2 SVGAGI (reference sequence). Deletions cut 3 bases from V and 3 bases from J, with 11 bases between. Terminally differentiated effector memory CD45RA+ cells were excluded from the naive CD8 cells, which were CD45RO-negative and positively selected for CCR7. Worth noting for this clone: Its antigen is unidentified.

Sequenced: naive CD8+ T cells sorted from blood. The clonotype was recovered from a man aged 25 to 45 in good health. The J gene is TRBJ2-5, the V gene TRBV6-6; D may be TRBD2 (5 bases). CDR3 protein: CASSYEGAEETQYF. The CDR3 nucleotides are TGTGCCAGCAGTTATGAGGGAGCGGAAGAGACCCAGTACTTC.